This is a list of T cell receptor beta chains from one sample in a study of response to subunit inactivated influenza vaccine. TCRdb redid the calling of the RT-PCR reads with MiXCR, one entry per CDR3 protein. Altogether about 480,000 distinct CDR3 sequences are present, roughly 23% being singletons, with the ten largest covering 1.5% to 2%. The sequencing used CD4+ T cells sorted from PBMCs, collected less than 6 days after vaccination. All receptors come from a man aged 50 to 59 who received an inactivated influenza vaccine. The CDR3 runs from the conserved cysteine through the conserved F or W. The D gene is left open where the match is weak. Clone size is shown for a subset of rows, as once, few, many or a class of expanded clone.

v_call	cdr3_length	d_call	clone_size	j_call	cdr3_nt	cdr3_aa
TRBV12-3/TRBV12-4	15	-	few	TRBJ1-1	TGTGCCAGCAGTGCGCCGGGCCTAGGGGGGACTGAAGCTTTCTTT	CASSAPGLGGTEAFF
TRBV11-2	17	-	-	TRBJ2-5	TGTGCCAGCAGCTTCATCCGGGCCCACCCCACGCAGGAGACCCAGTACTTC	CASSFIRAHPTQETQYF
TRBV6-1	14	-	few	TRBJ1-2	TGTGCCAGCAGCCCGTCACAAAGTAACTATGGCTACACCTTC	CASSPSQSNYGYTF
TRBV7-3	15	-	-	TRBJ2-2	TGTGCCAGCAGCTCCCGACGGGCGAACACCGGGGAGCTGTTTTTT	CASSSRRANTGELFF
TRBV20-1	16	TRBD1	-	TRBJ2-1	TGCAGTGCTAGCCCTCCGGGACAGGGGGTCTACAATGAGCAGTTCTTC	CSASPPGQGVYNEQFF
TRBV5-1	15	TRBD1	-	TRBJ1-2	TGCGCCAGCAGCCCGGCGGGGGACAGGGGGTATGGCTACACCTTC	CASSPAGDRGYGYTF
TRBV7-9	15	TRBD2	-	TRBJ2-1	TGTGCCAGCAGCTTAGGGGCTAGCGGGAGTCGGGAGCAGTTCTTC	CASSLGASGSREQFF
TRBV10-3	13	-	-	TRBJ2-5	TGTGCCATCTCGGCGGGGCCTGGGGAGACCCAGTACTTC	CAISAGPGETQYF
TRBV20-1	17	TRBD2	-	TRBJ2-3	TGCAGTGCTAGGGCGCGGCTAGCGGGGGCCATCACAGATACGCAGTATTTT	CSARARLAGAITDTQYF
TRBV2	14	-	-	TRBJ1-1	TGTGCCAGCAGTGTTCGGTCCATGAACACTGAAGCTTTCTTT	CASSVRSMNTEAFF
TRBV5-1	13	-	-	TRBJ2-5	TGCGCCAGCAGCGCCCGATGGGAGGAGACCCAGTACTTC	CASSARWEETQYF
TRBV3-1	14	TRBD1	few	TRBJ1-2	TGTGCCAGCAGCCGCGGGACAGGGAACTATGGCTACACCTTC	CASSRGTGNYGYTF
TRBV10-2	17	TRBD2	-	TRBJ2-2	TGCGCCAGCAGTGAATTGCGGGGGGCCTACTACACCGGGGAGCTGTTTTTT	CASSELRGAYYTGELFF
TRBV12-3/TRBV12-4	14	-	-	TRBJ2-2	TGTGCCAGCAGTTTAAATGGGGGTTTCGGGGAGCTGTTTTTT	CASSLNGGFGELFF
TRBV9	15	-	-	TRBJ2-7	TGTGCCAGCAGCGTAGGGGGGGAGCAGGCTTACGAGCAGTACTTC	CASSVGGEQAYEQYF
TRBV25-1	15	-	-	TRBJ2-6	TGTGCCAGCAGTGAAGAGGGGGCTGGGGCCAACGTCCTGACTTTC	CASSEEGAGANVLTF
TRBV5-1	13	-	few	TRBJ2-2	TGCGCCAGCCGAGAGATTTCCACCGGGGAGCTGTTTTTT	CASREISTGELFF
TRBV10-3	13	TRBD1	few	TRBJ1-1	TGTGCCGTCTCAGGGGGATCATCCACTGAAGCTTTCTTT	CAVSGGSSTEAFF
TRBV20-1	12	-	-	TRBJ2-2	TGCAGTGCTAGACCCGGGGCCGGGGAGCTGTTTTTT	CSARPGAGELFF
TRBV5-1	16	TRBD2	few	TRBJ2-3	TGCGCCAGCAGGCTAGCGGGAAGTCCTAGCACAGATACGCAGTATTTT	CASRLAGSPSTDTQYF
TRBV18	19	TRBD2	-	TRBJ2-2	TGTGCCAGCTCACCACCGATAGATGCACTAGCGGGAGTCACCGGGGAGCTGTTTTTT	CASSPPIDALAGVTGELFF
TRBV9	13	-	many	TRBJ1-3	TGTGCCAGCAGCAGGGTCGTCGAAAACACCATATATTTT	CASSRVVENTIYF
TRBV3-1	18	-	-	TRBJ2-6	TGTACCAGCTGGCCCCGGGACACAAACTACTCTGGGGCCAACGTCCTGACTTTC	CTSWPRDTNYSGANVLTF
TRBV6-5	17	TRBD2	few	TRBJ2-3	TGTGCCAGCAGTTACCGCTTGGGGCGGGAGGGGGCAGATACGCAGTATTTT	CASSYRLGREGADTQYF
TRBV7-9	15	-	-	TRBJ1-2	TGTGCCAGCAGCTTAGTTAAAGTCATTACCTATGGCTACACCTTC	CASSLVKVITYGYTF
TRBV6-5	14	-	-	TRBJ1-6	TGTGCCAGCAGTTTACCGGGCTCTTATTCACCCCTCCACTTT	CASSLPGSYSPLHF
TRBV28	15	TRBD2	-	TRBJ2-5	TGTGCCAGCAGTCGCGGACTAGCGGGGTTCGAGACCCAGTACTTC	CASSRGLAGFETQYF
TRBV5-1	15	-	-	TRBJ2-2	TGCGCCAGCAGCCCAGCGGAGGCCGGGACCGGGGAGCTGTTTTTT	CASSPAEAGTGELFF
TRBV4-2	15	-	-	TRBJ2-1	TGTGCCAGCAGCCAAGAACCTACGGGAGAGTTTGAGCAGTTCTTC	CASSQEPTGEFEQFF
TRBV6-1	15	TRBD1	-	TRBJ1-1	TGTGCCAGCAGTACCCCGGGACAGGGTAACACTGAAGCTTTCTTT	CASSTPGQGNTEAFF
TRBV7-2	14	-	few	TRBJ2-7	TGTGCCAGCGCCGCGGCGGCCAACCGCCCCGAGCAGTACTTC	CASAAAANRPEQYF
TRBV11-2	13	-	few	TRBJ2-5	TGTGCCAGCAGCCCCCACCTATCCGAGACCCAGTACTTC	CASSPHLSETQYF
TRBV2	16	-	-	TRBJ2-3	TGTGCCAGCAGTGAAGATTTCTGGGGGTCCACAGATACGCAGTATTTT	CASSEDFWGSTDTQYF